This record concerns one T cell receptor beta chain sequence. Receiving focal radiation plus CTLA-4 blockade with ipilimumab were patients who had chemo-refractory metastatic non-small-cell lung cancer. Germline CDR1 reads SGHRS; CDR2 reads YFSETQ. The V and J ends lost 0 bases and 2 bases, in that order; junction bases with no gene match: 1. This CDR3 has 15 amino acids. The sample originates from a study of radiotherapy plus CTLA-4 blockade in lung cancer. As for the study in general: Patients showed objective responses in about 18% of cases and disease control in just over 30%.

Measured with immunoSEQ multiplex PCR; TCRdb has only the in-frame clones, and not every one. The sample gives about 49,000 clones, approximately 84% of which show up once; 28% is in the top ten. The sequence derives from a human donor with non-small cell lung cancer whose response to radiotherapy plus ipilimumab could not be evaluated. The material sequenced was peripheral blood, taken from a patient treated with radiotherapy plus ipilimumab. The chain combines TRBV5-1 with TRBJ2-3; 9 bases line up with TRBD1. CDR3 nucleotides: TGCGCCAGCAGCTTGGGGGACAGGGACACAGATACGCAGTATTTT. It is translated as CASSLGDRDTDTQYF.